A selection of T cell receptor beta chains follows, all from one sample in a study of cytomegalovirus exposure and HLA in healthy donors. Repertoires were generated with immunoSEQ multiplex PCR, while TCRdb's copy carries only in-frame clones and drops some. The repertoire has more than 150,000 clones, 78% of them found once; the top ten carry around 6%. The specimen sequenced was PBMCs. These receptors were collected from a young woman in good health and CMV-seropositive. Both conserved end residues are part of each CDR3. Each record gives: D gene, clone size, J gene, V gene, CDR3 DNA, CDR3 protein. A D gene is named only where the DNA matches it firmly. Only some rows state a clone size, as once, few, many or a class for expanded clones.

d_call: -
clone_size: -
j_call: TRBJ2-7
v_call: TRBV5-1
cdr3_nt: TGCGCCAGCAGCTTGCTGGGGGCGCAGGGGCAGTACTTC
cdr3_aa: CASSLLGAQGQYF

d_call: -
clone_size: -
j_call: TRBJ1-3
v_call: TRBV19
cdr3_nt: TGTGCCAGTAGTCCTCCTGGCCCTTCTGGAAACACCATATATTTT
cdr3_aa: CASSPPGPSGNTIYF

d_call: TRBD1
clone_size: once
j_call: TRBJ1-3
v_call: TRBV5-1
cdr3_nt: TGCGCCAGCAGCTTGGAGGGGGCATGGACAGGAAACACCATATATTTT
cdr3_aa: CASSLEGAWTGNTIYF

d_call: TRBD2
clone_size: -
j_call: TRBJ2-7
v_call: TRBV5-1
cdr3_nt: TGCGCCAGCAGCACCAGTCCTAGCGGGATCTACGAGCAGTACTTC
cdr3_aa: CASSTSPSGIYEQYF

d_call: TRBD2
clone_size: -
j_call: TRBJ2-1
v_call: TRBV13
cdr3_nt: TGTGCCAGCAGCAACCATGGACTAGACGGTTACAATGAGCAGTTCTTC
cdr3_aa: CASSNHGLDGYNEQFF

d_call: TRBD2
clone_size: -
j_call: TRBJ2-1
v_call: TRBV19
cdr3_nt: TGTGCCAGTAGTTCCCGACTAGCGGGGAATACTTACAATGAGCAGTTCTTC
cdr3_aa: CASSSRLAGNTYNEQFF

d_call: -
clone_size: -
j_call: TRBJ2-5
v_call: TRBV5-1
cdr3_nt: TGCGCCAGCAGCTACCGGGACTGGCTCGAGACCCAGTACTTC
cdr3_aa: CASSYRDWLETQYF

d_call: TRBD1
clone_size: -
j_call: TRBJ1-1
v_call: TRBV7-3
cdr3_nt: TGTGCCAGCAGCTTTGGACAGGCTGGGAGAGCCACTGAAGCTTTCTTT
cdr3_aa: CASSFGQAGRATEAFF

d_call: TRBD2
clone_size: -
j_call: TRBJ2-7
v_call: TRBV28
cdr3_nt: TGTGCCAGCAGTGAACCGGGACTAGGATCCTACGAGCAGTACTTC
cdr3_aa: CASSEPGLGSYEQYF

d_call: -
clone_size: -
j_call: TRBJ2-6
v_call: TRBV5-1
cdr3_nt: TGCGCCAGCAGCCCAGGGTCAGGTCCTGGGGCCAACGTCCTGACTTTC
cdr3_aa: CASSPGSGPGANVLTF

d_call: TRBD1
clone_size: -
j_call: TRBJ1-1
v_call: TRBV27
cdr3_nt: TGTGCCAGCAGTTTAAGCTCCCAAGGGGGCCGTGTGGCTTTCTTT
cdr3_aa: CASSLSSQGGRVAFF

d_call: -
clone_size: -
j_call: TRBJ1-1
v_call: TRBV5-6
cdr3_nt: TGTGCCAGCAGCCCCCAGGGTGACACTGAAGCTTTCTTT
cdr3_aa: CASSPQGDTEAFF

d_call: -
clone_size: -
j_call: TRBJ2-4
v_call: TRBV19
cdr3_nt: TGTGCCAGTAGTCCAGGACAGACTATTCAGTACTTC
cdr3_aa: CASSPGQTIQYF

d_call: TRBD1
clone_size: -
j_call: TRBJ2-5
v_call: TRBV5-1
cdr3_nt: TGCGCCAGCAGGGTCTGGGGACAGGGAACCACCCAGTACTTC
cdr3_aa: CASRVWGQGTTQYF

d_call: -
clone_size: -
j_call: TRBJ2-1
v_call: TRBV27
cdr3_nt: TGTGCCAGCAGTCTGGGCAGTGTCAATGAGCAGTTCTTC
cdr3_aa: CASSLGSVNEQFF

d_call: -
clone_size: -
j_call: TRBJ1-5
v_call: TRBV5-6
cdr3_nt: TGTGCCAGCAGCTCCACCACCGGGGGGCGGAATCAGCCCCAGCATTTT
cdr3_aa: CASSSTTGGRNQPQHF

d_call: -
clone_size: -
j_call: TRBJ2-1
v_call: TRBV14
cdr3_nt: TGTGCCAGCAGCCAAGATCTGTCGGCAGGTGGCCCTGGGTTCTTC
cdr3_aa: CASSQDLSAGGPGFF

d_call: TRBD1
clone_size: -
j_call: TRBJ1-5
v_call: TRBV28
cdr3_nt: TGTGCCAGCAGTCAAGAGAACAGGGGACATCAGCCCCAGCATTTT
cdr3_aa: CASSQENRGHQPQHF

d_call: -
clone_size: -
j_call: TRBJ2-3
v_call: TRBV5-1
cdr3_nt: TGCGCCAGCAGCCCTACAGGGGCGGGACTTAGCACAGATACGCAGTATTTT
cdr3_aa: CASSPTGAGLSTDTQYF

d_call: TRBD1
clone_size: -
j_call: TRBJ2-1
v_call: TRBV28
cdr3_nt: TGTGCCAGCAGTTTACGAGGGGGCGTACACAATGAGCAGTTCTTC
cdr3_aa: CASSLRGGVHNEQFF

d_call: TRBD1
clone_size: -
j_call: TRBJ1-2
v_call: TRBV13
cdr3_nt: TGTGCCAGCAGCTTTGGGACAGGGGGAATTAACTATGGCTACACCTTC
cdr3_aa: CASSFGTGGINYGYTF

d_call: -
clone_size: -
j_call: TRBJ2-3
v_call: TRBV4-3
cdr3_nt: TGCGCCAGCAGCCAAGGTCTGGCGGAACCCTCAGATACGCAGTATTTT
cdr3_aa: CASSQGLAEPSDTQYF

d_call: -
clone_size: few
j_call: TRBJ1-1
v_call: TRBV2
cdr3_nt: TGTGCCAGCAGTGAAGCGGATAACCGGGGAAGCACTGAAGCTTTCTTT
cdr3_aa: CASSEADNRGSTEAFF

d_call: -
clone_size: -
j_call: TRBJ1-5
v_call: TRBV9
cdr3_nt: TGTGCCAGCAGCGCCCGGGACACCTATCAGCCCCAGCATTTT
cdr3_aa: CASSARDTYQPQHF

d_call: -
clone_size: -
j_call: TRBJ2-5
v_call: TRBV10-3
cdr3_nt: TGTGCCATCAGTGAGTCGAGAGGGCCCCAAGAGACCCAGTACTTC
cdr3_aa: CAISESRGPQETQYF

d_call: -
clone_size: -
j_call: TRBJ2-1
v_call: TRBV27
cdr3_nt: TGTGCCAGCAGTTTAAAAGGAGGGGTTTGGAATGAGCAGTTCTTC
cdr3_aa: CASSLKGGVWNEQFF

d_call: -
clone_size: -
j_call: TRBJ1-4
v_call: TRBV27
cdr3_nt: TGTGCCAGCAGTTTATCGAGCAGGGAAGGTGAAAAACTGTTTTTT
cdr3_aa: CASSLSSREGEKLFF

d_call: -
clone_size: -
j_call: TRBJ1-5
v_call: TRBV4-3
cdr3_nt: TGCGCCAGCAGCCAGGAGGCACACAGTTATAGCAATCAGCCCCAGCATTTT
cdr3_aa: CASSQEAHSYSNQPQHF

d_call: -
clone_size: -
j_call: TRBJ1-2
v_call: TRBV18
cdr3_nt: TGTGCCAGCTCCGGGAGTGGGCTCTATGGCTACACCTTC
cdr3_aa: CASSGSGLYGYTF

d_call: -
clone_size: few
j_call: TRBJ2-7
v_call: TRBV7-8
cdr3_nt: TGTGCCAGCAGCCAACAGGGGGGGTCCTACGAGCAGTACTTC
cdr3_aa: CASSQQGGSYEQYF

d_call: -
clone_size: -
j_call: TRBJ1-3
v_call: TRBV9
cdr3_nt: TGTGCCAGCAGCGTCTACAGCTCTGGAAACACCATATATTTT
cdr3_aa: CASSVYSSGNTIYF

d_call: -
clone_size: few
j_call: TRBJ1-1
v_call: TRBV5-1
cdr3_nt: TGCGCCAGCAGCCGCGGGAGTGGGAACACTGAAGCTTTCTTT
cdr3_aa: CASSRGSGNTEAFF

d_call: -
clone_size: -
j_call: TRBJ2-1
v_call: TRBV19
cdr3_nt: TGTGCCGCCAGTCGTCGAGGTGACAATGAGCAGTTCTTC
cdr3_aa: CAASRRGDNEQFF

d_call: -
clone_size: -
j_call: TRBJ1-2
v_call: TRBV9
cdr3_nt: TGTGCCAGCAGCGTTGCATTGTGGGGGGGTTATGGCTACACCTTC
cdr3_aa: CASSVALWGGYGYTF

d_call: -
clone_size: once
j_call: TRBJ1-2
v_call: TRBV5-1
cdr3_nt: TGCGCCAGCAGTTTTGGGAGTAACTATGGCTACACCTTC
cdr3_aa: CASSFGSNYGYTF

d_call: -
clone_size: -
j_call: TRBJ1-2
v_call: TRBV7-2
cdr3_nt: TGTGCCAGCAGCTTCATGAAGGGGATTGTAGACTATGGCTACACCTTC
cdr3_aa: CASSFMKGIVDYGYTF

d_call: -
clone_size: few
j_call: TRBJ1-1
v_call: TRBV5-6
cdr3_nt: TGTGCCAGCAGCTTTCAACAGACTACGAACACTGAAGCTTTCTTT
cdr3_aa: CASSFQQTTNTEAFF

d_call: -
clone_size: -
j_call: TRBJ1-5
v_call: TRBV27
cdr3_nt: TGTGCCAGCAGTCCTTTCTACGGGAGTGGACAGCCCCAGCATTTT
cdr3_aa: CASSPFYGSGQPQHF